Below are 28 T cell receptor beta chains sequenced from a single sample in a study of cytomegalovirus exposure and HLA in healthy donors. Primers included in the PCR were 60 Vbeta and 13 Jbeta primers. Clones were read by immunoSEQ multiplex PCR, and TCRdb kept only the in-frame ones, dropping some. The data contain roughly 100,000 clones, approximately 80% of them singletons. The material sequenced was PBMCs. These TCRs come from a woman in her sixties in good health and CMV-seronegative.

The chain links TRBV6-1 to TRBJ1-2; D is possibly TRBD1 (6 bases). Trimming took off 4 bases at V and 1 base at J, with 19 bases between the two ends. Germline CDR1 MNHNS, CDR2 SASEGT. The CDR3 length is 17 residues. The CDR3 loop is CASSAQVTGRFNYGYTF. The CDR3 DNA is TGTGCCAGCAGTGCTCAGGTTACAGGGAGATTTAACTATGGCTACACCTTC.

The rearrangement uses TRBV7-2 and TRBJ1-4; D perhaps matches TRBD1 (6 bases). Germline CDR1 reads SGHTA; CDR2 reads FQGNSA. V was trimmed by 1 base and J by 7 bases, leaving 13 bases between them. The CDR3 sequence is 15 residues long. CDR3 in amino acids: CASSLGGGVGEKLFF. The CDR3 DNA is TGTGCCAGCAGCTTAGGAGGGGGGGTCGGTGAAAAACTGTTTTTT. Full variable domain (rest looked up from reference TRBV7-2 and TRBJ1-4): GAGVSQSPSNKVTEKGKDVELRCDPISGHTALYWYRQSLGQGLEFLIYFQGNSAPDKSGLPSDRFSAERTGGSVSTLTIQRTQQEDSAVYLCASSLGGGVGEKLFFGSGTQLSVL.

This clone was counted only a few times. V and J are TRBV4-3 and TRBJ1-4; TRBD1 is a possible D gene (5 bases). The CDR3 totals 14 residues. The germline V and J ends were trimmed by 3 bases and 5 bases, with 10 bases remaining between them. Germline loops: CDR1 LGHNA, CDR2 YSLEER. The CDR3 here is CASSQAGRNEKLFF. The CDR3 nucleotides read TGCGCCAGCAGCCAGGCGGGGCGGAATGAAAAACTGTTTTTT.

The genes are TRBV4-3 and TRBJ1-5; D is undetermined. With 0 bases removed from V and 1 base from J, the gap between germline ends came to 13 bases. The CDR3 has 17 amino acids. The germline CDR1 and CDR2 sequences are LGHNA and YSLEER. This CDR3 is CASSQDRWRSSNQPQHF. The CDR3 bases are TGCGCCAGCAGCCAAGATCGGTGGAGGTCGAGCAATCAGCCCCAGCATTTT.

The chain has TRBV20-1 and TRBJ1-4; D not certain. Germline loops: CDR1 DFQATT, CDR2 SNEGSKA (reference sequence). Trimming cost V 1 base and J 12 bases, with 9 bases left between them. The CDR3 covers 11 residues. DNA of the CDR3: TGCAGTGCTAGAGTTGGCAAACAACTGTTTTTT. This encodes CSARVGKQLFF.

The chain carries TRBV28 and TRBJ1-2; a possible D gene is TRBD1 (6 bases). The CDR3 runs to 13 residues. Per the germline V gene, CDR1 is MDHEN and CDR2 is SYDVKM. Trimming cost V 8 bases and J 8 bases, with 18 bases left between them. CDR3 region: CASGRGGAKGYTF. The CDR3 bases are TGTGCCAGCGGCAGAGGGGGGGCTAAGGGCTACACCTTC.

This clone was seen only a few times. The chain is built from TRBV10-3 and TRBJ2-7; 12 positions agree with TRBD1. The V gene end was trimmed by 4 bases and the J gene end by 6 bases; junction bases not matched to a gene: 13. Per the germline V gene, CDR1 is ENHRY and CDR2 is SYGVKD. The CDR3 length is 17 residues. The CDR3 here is CAISALSGQGAVGEQYF. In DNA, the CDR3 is TGTGCCATCAGTGCCCTATCGGGACAGGGGGCAGTAGGCGAGCAGTACTTC.

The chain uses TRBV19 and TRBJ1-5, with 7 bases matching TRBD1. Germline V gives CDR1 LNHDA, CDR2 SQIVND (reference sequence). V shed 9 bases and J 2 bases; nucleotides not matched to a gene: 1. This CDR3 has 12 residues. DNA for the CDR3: TGTGCCAGCACAGGGGGCAATCAGCCCCAGCATTTT. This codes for CASTGGNQPQHF. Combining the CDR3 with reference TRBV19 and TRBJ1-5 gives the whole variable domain DGGITQSPKYLFRKEGQNVTLSCEQNLNHDAMYWYRQDPGQGLRLIYYSQIVNDFQKGDIAEGYSVSREKKESFPLTVTSAQKNPTAFYLCASTGGNQPQHFGDGTRLSIL.

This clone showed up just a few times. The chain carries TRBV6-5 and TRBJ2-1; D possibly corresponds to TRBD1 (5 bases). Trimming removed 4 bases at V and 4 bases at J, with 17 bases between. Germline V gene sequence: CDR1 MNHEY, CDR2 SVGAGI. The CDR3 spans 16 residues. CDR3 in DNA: TGTGCCAGCAGTTCACCCGACAGTTCAATATACAATGAGCAGTTCTTC. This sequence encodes CASSSPDSSIYNEQFF.

The CDR3 region has the DNA TGCGCCAGCAGCCCAGACAGTCGCTATGGCTACACCTTC. Its protein product is CASSPDSRYGYTF. V and J are TRBV5-1 and TRBJ1-2; tentative D call: TRBD1 (5 bases). The germline V gene has CDR1 SGHRS and CDR2 YFSETQ. The V gene lost 4 bases and the J gene lost 4 bases, with 11 bases spanning the gap. CDR3 length: 13 amino acids.

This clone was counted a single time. The CDR3 spells CASSLRIRGEAFF. The CDR3 bases are TGCGCCAGCAGCTTGAGGATTCGGGGGGAAGCTTTCTTT. The V and J genes are TRBV5-1 and TRBJ1-1; tentative D call: TRBD1 (5 bases). In germline, CDR1 is SGHRS, CDR2 YFSETQ. Trimming stripped 1 base from V and 8 bases from J, with 12 bases between. This CDR3 has 13 amino acids.

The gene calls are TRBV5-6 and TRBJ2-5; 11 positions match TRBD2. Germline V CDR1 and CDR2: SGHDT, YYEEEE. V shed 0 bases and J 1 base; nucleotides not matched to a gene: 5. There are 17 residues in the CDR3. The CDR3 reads CASSLAASGGPQETQYF. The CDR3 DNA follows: TGTGCCAGCAGCTTGGCGGCTAGCGGGGGGCCCCAAGAGACCCAGTACTTC.

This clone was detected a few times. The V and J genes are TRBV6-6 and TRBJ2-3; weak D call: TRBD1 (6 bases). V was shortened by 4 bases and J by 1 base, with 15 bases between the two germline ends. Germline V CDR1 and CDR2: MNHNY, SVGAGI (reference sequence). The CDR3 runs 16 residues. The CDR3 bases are TGTGCCAGCAGTTGGATGCCGGGACAAGGCACAGATACGCAGTATTTT. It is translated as CASSWMPGQGTDTQYF.

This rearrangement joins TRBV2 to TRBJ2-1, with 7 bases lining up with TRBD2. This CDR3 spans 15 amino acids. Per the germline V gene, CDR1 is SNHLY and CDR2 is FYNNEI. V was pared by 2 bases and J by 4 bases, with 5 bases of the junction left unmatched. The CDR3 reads CASSESGGYYNEQFF. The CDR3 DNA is TGTGCCAGCAGTGAATCGGGGGGATATTACAATGAGCAGTTCTTC.

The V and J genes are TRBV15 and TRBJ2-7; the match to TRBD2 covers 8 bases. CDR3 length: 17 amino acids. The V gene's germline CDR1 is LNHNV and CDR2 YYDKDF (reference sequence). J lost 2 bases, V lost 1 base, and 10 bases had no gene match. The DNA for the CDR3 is TGTGCCACCAGCAGAGGGCGCCGGGGGGGAAACACCTACGAGCAGTACTTC. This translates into CATSRGRRGGNTYEQYF.

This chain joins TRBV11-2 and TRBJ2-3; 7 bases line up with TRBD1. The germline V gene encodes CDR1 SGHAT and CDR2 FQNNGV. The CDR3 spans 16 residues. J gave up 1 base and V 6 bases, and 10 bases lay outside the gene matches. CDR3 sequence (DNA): TGTGCCAGCAGACCTAAGACAGGGACGGGCACAGATACGCAGTATTTT. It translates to CASRPKTGTGTDTQYF.

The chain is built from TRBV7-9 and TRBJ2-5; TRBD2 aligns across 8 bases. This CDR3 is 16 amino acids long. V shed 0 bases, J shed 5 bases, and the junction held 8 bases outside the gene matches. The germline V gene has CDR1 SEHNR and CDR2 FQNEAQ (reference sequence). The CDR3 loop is CASSLAPLAVGETQYF. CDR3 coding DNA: TGTGCCAGCAGCTTAGCCCCACTAGCGGTTGGGGAGACCCAGTACTTC.

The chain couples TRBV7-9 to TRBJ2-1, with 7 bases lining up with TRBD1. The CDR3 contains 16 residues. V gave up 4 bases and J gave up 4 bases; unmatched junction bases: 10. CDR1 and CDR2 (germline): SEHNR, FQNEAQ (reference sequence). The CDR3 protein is CASSSGDSNFYNEQFF. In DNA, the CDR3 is TGTGCCAGCAGCTCCGGGGACAGCAACTTTTACAATGAGCAGTTCTTC.

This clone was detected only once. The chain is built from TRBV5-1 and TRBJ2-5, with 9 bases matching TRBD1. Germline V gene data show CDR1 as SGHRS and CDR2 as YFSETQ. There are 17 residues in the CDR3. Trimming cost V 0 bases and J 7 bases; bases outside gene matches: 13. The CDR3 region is CASSLAGTGRPPGTQYF. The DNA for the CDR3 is TGCGCCAGCAGCTTGGCCGGGACAGGGCGTCCCCCGGGGACCCAGTACTTC. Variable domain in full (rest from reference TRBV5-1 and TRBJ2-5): KAGVTQTPRYLIKTRGQQVTLSCSPISGHRSVSWYQQTPGQGLQFLFEYFSETQRNKGNFPGRFSGRQFSNSRSEMNVSTLELGDSALYLCASSLAGTGRPPGTQYFGPGTRLLVL.

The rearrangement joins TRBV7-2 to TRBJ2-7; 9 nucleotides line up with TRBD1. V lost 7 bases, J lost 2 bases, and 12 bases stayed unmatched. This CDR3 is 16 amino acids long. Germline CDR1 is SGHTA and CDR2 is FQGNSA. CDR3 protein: CASKAQSGQGPYEQYF. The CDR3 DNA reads TGTGCCAGCAAAGCGCAGTCGGGACAGGGTCCCTACGAGCAGTACTTC.

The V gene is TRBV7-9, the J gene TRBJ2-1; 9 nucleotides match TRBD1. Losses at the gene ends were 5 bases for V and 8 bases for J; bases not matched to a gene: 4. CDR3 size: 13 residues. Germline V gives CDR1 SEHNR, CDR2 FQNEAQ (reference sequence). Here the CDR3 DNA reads TGTGCCAGCAGCATAGACAGGGGGGATGAGCAGTTCTTC. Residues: CASSIDRGDEQFF.

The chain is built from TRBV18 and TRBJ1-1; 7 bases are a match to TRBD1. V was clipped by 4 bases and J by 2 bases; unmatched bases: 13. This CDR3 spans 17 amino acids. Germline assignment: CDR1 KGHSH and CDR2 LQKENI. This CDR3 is CASSLRGLGQLNTEAFF. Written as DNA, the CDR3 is TGTGCCAGCTCACTAAGGGGATTGGGACAGCTAAACACTGAAGCTTTCTTT.

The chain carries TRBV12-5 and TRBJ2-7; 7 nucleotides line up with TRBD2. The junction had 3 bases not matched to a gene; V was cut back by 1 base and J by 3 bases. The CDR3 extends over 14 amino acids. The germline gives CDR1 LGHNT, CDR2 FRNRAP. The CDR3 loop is CASGLARGDYEQYF. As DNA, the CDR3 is TGTGCTAGTGGTTTGGCCCGGGGGGACTACGAGCAGTACTTC.

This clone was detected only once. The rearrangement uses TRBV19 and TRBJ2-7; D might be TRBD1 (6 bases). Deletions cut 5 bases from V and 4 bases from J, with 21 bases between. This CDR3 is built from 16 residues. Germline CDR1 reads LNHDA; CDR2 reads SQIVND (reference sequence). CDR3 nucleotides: TGTGCCAGTAGTTCACAGGGACGTTTGGGGCCTTACGAGCAGTACTTC. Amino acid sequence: CASSSQGRLGPYEQYF.

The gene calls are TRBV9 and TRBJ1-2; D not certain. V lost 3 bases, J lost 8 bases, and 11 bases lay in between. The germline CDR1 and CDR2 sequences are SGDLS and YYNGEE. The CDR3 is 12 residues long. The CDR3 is CASSGGARGYTF. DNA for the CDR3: TGTGCCAGCAGCGGAGGCGCTCGGGGCTACACCTTC.

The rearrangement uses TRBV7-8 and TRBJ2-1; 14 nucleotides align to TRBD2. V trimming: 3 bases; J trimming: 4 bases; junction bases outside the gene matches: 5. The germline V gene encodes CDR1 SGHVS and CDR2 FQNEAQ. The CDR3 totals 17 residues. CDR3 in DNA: TGTGCCAGCAGCTTGGGGACTAGCGGGGGAGCATACAATGAGCAGTTCTTC. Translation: CASSLGTSGGAYNEQFF.

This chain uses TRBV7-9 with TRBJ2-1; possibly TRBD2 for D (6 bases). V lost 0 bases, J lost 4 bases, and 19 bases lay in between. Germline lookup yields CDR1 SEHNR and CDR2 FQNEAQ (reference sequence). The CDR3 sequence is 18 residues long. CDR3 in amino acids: CASSLAPWLRDPYNEQFF. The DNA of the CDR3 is TGTGCCAGCAGCTTAGCCCCTTGGTTGCGGGACCCTTACAATGAGCAGTTCTTC.

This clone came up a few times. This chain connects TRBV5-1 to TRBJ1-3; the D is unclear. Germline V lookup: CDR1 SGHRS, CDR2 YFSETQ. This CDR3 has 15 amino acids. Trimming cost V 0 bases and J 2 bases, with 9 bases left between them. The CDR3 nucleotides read TGCGCCAGCAGCTTGGAGTCGGGGACTGGAAACACCATATATTTT. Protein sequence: CASSLESGTGNTIYF.